This passage covers 13 T cell receptor beta chains from one sample sequenced in a study of T cell responses to AZD1222 COVID-19 vaccine. Measured with immunoSEQ multiplex PCR; TCRdb has only the in-frame clones, and not every one. The sample lists 200,000 to 300,000 clones, 80% to 95% occurring once. This specimen was peripheral blood, taken on day 0 of AZD1222 vaccination. Receptors originate from an adult in good health.

This chain links TRBV7-2 with TRBJ1-2, with D hard to call. This CDR3 has 15 amino acids. The germline gives CDR1 SGHTA, CDR2 FQGNSA. V was trimmed by 4 bases and J by 0 bases, leaving 12 bases between them. The CDR3 protein is CASSSAARANYGYTF. Written as DNA, the CDR3 is TGTGCCAGCAGCTCAGCGGCCAGAGCTAACTATGGCTACACCTTC.

A single count supports this clone. V and J are TRBV10-3 and TRBJ1-3; maybe TRBD1 (6 bases). The CDR3 contains 12 residues. The germline V gene has CDR1 ENHRY and CDR2 SYGVKD. Trimming removed 11 bases at V and 2 bases at J, with 10 bases between. The CDR3 DNA reads as TGTGCCGCCGGGACAACTGGAAACACCATATATTTT. This codes for CAAGTTGNTIYF.

The J gene is TRBJ1-1, the V gene TRBV5-1, with D perhaps TRBD1 (5 bases). The length of the CDR3 is 14 residues. From germline, CDR1 is SGHRS and CDR2 YFSETQ. V dropped 2 bases and J dropped 3 bases, with 11 bases sitting between them. The CDR3 loop reads CASSLVVGDTEAFF. In DNA, the CDR3 is TGCGCCAGCAGCTTAGTAGTGGGGGACACTGAAGCTTTCTTT. The full variable domain, in which reference TRBV5-1 and TRBJ1-1 provide the parts outside the CDR3, is KAGVTQTPRYLIKTRGQQVTLSCSPISGHRSVSWYQQTPGQGLQFLFEYFSETQRNKGNFPGRFSGRQFSNSRSEMNVSTLELGDSALYLCASSLVVGDTEAFFGQGTRLTVV.

The J gene is TRBJ2-1, the V gene TRBV14; no clear D gene. The germline CDR1 and CDR2 sequences are SGHDN and FVKESK. This CDR3 comprises 13 residues. Trimming stripped 4 bases from V and 10 bases from J, with 14 bases between. The CDR3 region is CASSPGLDQEQFF. The CDR3 region has the DNA TGTGCCAGCAGCCCTGGGTTAGATCAAGAGCAGTTCTTC.

This clone was seen more than once but under ten times. This chain connects TRBV5-1 to TRBJ1-3; TRBD1 matches 10 bases. V was pared by 3 bases and J by 4 bases, with 7 bases of the junction left unmatched. From germline, CDR1 is SGHRS and CDR2 YFSETQ. The CDR3 runs to 16 residues. Here the CDR3 DNA reads TGCGCCAGCAGCTCAAGGACAGGGGGATCCGGAAACACCATATATTTT. Its protein is CASSSRTGGSGNTIYF.

The genes are TRBV27 and TRBJ2-7, with 7 bases aligning to TRBD2. Germline CDR1 and CDR2: MNHEY and SMNVEV (reference sequence). This CDR3 has 14 amino acids. V trimming: 0 bases; J trimming: 2 bases; junction bases outside the gene matches: 1. The CDR3 protein is CASSLSGGTYEQYF. As DNA, the CDR3 is TGTGCCAGCAGTTTATCCGGGGGGACCTACGAGCAGTACTTC.

The rearrangement joins TRBV5-1 to TRBJ1-5; maybe TRBD1 (5 bases). The CDR3 contains 13 residues. The V and J ends lost 5 bases and 4 bases respectively, with 10 bases between them. Germline V gene lookup returns CDR1 SGHRS and CDR2 YFSETQ. In DNA, the CDR3 is TGCGCCAGCAGATGGGGGGTGAATCAGCCCCAGCATTTT. This sequence encodes CASRWGVNQPQHF.

The chain recombines TRBV6-5 with TRBJ1-1; D may be TRBD1 (6 bases). V was shortened by 10 bases and J by 10 bases, with 19 bases between the two germline ends. Germline assignment: CDR1 MNHEY and CDR2 SVGAGI. The CDR3 runs 12 residues. The CDR3: CAIDTGSRGAFF. The CDR3 DNA sequence: TGTGCCATCGATACAGGGTCCCGAGGAGCTTTCTTT.

The CDR3 sequence: CASRRQGLSGANVLTF. The CDR3 bases are TGCGCCAGCCGACGACAGGGGCTCTCTGGGGCCAACGTCCTGACTTTC. The chain is built from TRBV5-1 and TRBJ2-6; 8 bases match TRBD1. The CDR3 runs to 16 residues. Trimming took 7 bases from V and 0 from J; bases not matched to a gene: 6. The V gene's germline CDR1 is SGHRS and CDR2 YFSETQ.

Of note for this clone: The junction does not match germline at one end; this may be a read error. This chain links TRBV6-1 with TRBJ2-3; tentatively, D is TRBD2 (6 bases). The CDR3 is made up of 16 amino acids. Germline loops: CDR1 MNHNS, CDR2 SASEGT. In DNA form, the CDR3 reads TGTGCCAGCAGTGGATCGGGACTGTCTAGCACAGATACGCAGTTTTTT. Translating it yields CASSGSGLSSTDTQFF.

The CDR3 DNA follows: TGTGCCAGCAGTCCGAACTTAAGCACAGATACGCAGTATTTT. Translating gives CASSPNLSTDTQYF. The chain carries TRBV28 and TRBJ2-3; D remains unclear. This CDR3 region has 14 residues. V was trimmed by 5 bases and J by 0 bases, leaving 9 bases between them. Germline CDR1 and CDR2: MDHEN and SYDVKM.

The rearrangement links TRBV13 to TRBJ2-7; TRBD1 matches at 8 bases. The ends lost 5 bases at V and 4 bases at J; junction bases unmatched: 7. Germline values: CDR1 PRHDT, CDR2 FYEKMQ (reference sequence). This CDR3 region has 14 residues. CDR3 region: CASSVQGVRYEQYF. The CDR3 coding sequence is TGTGCCAGCAGCGTACAGGGGGTTCGGTACGAGCAGTACTTC.

The J gene is TRBJ1-2, the V gene TRBV3-1 (or the pseudogene TRBV3-2); D call uncertain. V lost 4 bases and J lost 7, with 13 bases in between. The CDR3 covers 13 residues. Germline loops: CDR1 LGHDT, CDR2 YNNKEL (reference sequence). The CDR3 sequence is CASSPGGPGGYTF. Here the CDR3 DNA reads TGTGCCAGCAGCCCGGGAGGCCCGGGTGGCTACACCTTC.